This TCR beta chain was sequenced in a study of identical twins. This clonotype was seen repeatedly, ten times or more. TCRdb processed the 5' RACE reads anew with MiXCR; each CDR3 protein has one entry. Among about 240,000 distinct CDR3 sequences listed, 9.5% to 15% were seen once. Trimming took off 6 bases at V and 8 bases at J, with 14 bases between the two ends. Germline V gene lookup returns CDR1 MRHNA and CDR2 SNTAGT. The length of the CDR3 is 13 residues. The same data also went into a second study, on yellow fever vaccine responses in identical twins.

V is TRBV6-4 and J is TRBJ2-1; no reliable D call. The source of this sequence is a woman younger than 30 in good health. Sample: memory (CD45RO+) T cells sorted from blood. In DNA, the CDR3 is TGTGCCAGCAGCGCCACAGAGGTCGATGAGCAGTTCTTC. Protein product: CASSATEVDEQFF.